This T cell receptor (beta chain) was recorded in a study of blood T cells in healthy people across ages. Study at large: With template switching, about one barcoded beta molecule was captured per two T cells.

Each donor was a healthy Caucasian individual from Russia, aged roughly 6 to 90. The V and J ends lost 2 bases and 2 bases, in that order; junction bases with no gene match: 7. The CDR3 has 15 residues. Germline CDR1 reads SGHRS; CDR2 reads YFSETQ. A second PCR, run for about 6 to 11 cycles, used a sample-barcoded 5' primer plus a J-beta primer mix. Via MiXCR, TCRdb re-called the 5' RACE reads, giving one row per CDR3 protein. The sample includes approximately 600,000 distinct CDR3 sequences, around three fifths of them seen just once. The rearrangement links TRBV5-1 to TRBJ2-7; TRBD1 matches at 7 bases. The sequence was obtained from a man aged 60-69 years in good health. The sample taken for sequencing was blood. DNA for the CDR3: TGCGCCAGCAGCTTCGTGCCAGGGGGTGCCTACGAGCAGTACTTC. This codes for CASSFVPGGAYEQYF.